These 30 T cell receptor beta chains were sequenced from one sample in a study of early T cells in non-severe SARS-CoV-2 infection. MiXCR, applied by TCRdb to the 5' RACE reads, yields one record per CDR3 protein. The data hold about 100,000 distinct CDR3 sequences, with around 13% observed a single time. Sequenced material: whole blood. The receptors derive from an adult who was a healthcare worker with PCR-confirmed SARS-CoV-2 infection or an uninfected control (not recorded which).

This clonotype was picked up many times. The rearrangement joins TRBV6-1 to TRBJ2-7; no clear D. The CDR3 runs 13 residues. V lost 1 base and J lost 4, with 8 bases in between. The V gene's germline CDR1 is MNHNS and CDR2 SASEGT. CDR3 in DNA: TGTGCCAGCAGTGAAGTGTTCGGGTACGAGCAGTACTTC. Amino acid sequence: CASSEVFGYEQYF.

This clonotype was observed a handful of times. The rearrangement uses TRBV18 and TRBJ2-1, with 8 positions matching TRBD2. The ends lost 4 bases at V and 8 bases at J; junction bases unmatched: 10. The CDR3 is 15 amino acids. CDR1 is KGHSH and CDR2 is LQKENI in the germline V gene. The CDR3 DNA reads TGTGCCAGCTCACGGGCAGCGGGGGCCCTTGATGAGCAGTTCTTC. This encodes CASSRAAGALDEQFF.

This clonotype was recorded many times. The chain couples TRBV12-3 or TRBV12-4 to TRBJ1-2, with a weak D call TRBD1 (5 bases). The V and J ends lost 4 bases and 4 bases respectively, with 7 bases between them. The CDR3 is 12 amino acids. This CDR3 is CASSSGFYGYTF. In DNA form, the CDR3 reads TGTGCCAGCAGTTCAGGGTTCTATGGCTACACCTTC.

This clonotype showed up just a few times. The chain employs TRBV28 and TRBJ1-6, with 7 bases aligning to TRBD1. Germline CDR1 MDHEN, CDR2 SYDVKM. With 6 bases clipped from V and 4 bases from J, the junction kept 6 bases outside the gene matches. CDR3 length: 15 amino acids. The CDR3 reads CASRDRANYNSPLHF. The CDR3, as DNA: TGTGCCAGCAGAGACAGGGCAAATTATAATTCACCCCTCCACTTT. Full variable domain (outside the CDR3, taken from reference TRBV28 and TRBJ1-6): DVKVTQSSRYLVKRTGEKVFLECVQDMDHENMFWYRQDPGLGLRLIYFSYDVKMKEKGDIPEGYSVSREKKERFSLILESASTNQTSMYLCASRDRANYNSPLHFGNGTRLTVT.

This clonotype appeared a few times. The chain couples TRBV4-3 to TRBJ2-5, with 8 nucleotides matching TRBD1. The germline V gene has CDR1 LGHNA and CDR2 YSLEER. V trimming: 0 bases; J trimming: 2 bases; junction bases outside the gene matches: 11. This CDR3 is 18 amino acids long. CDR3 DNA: TGCGCCAGCAGCCAAGATCTATTTGGACAGGGAGGACAAGAGACCCAGTACTTC. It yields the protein CASSQDLFGQGGQETQYF.

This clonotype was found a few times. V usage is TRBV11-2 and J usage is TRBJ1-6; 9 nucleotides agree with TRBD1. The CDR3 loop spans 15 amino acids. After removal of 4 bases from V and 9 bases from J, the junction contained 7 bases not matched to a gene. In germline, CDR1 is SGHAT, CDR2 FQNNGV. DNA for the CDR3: TGTGCCAGCAGCTCGAAGGGACAGGGTAGTTCACCCCTCCACTTT. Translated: CASSSKGQGSSPLHF.

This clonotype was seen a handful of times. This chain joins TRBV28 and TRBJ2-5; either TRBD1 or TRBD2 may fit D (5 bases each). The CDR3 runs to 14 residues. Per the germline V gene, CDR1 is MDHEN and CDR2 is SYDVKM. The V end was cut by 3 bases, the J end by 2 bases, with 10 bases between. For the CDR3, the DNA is TGTGCCAGCAGTTTGGGGACCCGACAAGAGACCCAGTACTTC. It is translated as CASSLGTRQETQYF.

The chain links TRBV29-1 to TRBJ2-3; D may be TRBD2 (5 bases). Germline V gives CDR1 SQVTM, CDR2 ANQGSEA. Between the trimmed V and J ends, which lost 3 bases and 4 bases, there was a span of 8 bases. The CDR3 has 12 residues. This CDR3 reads CSVDAGADTQYF. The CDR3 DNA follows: TGCAGCGTTGATGCCGGGGCAGATACGCAGTATTTT.

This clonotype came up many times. DNA of the CDR3: TGTGCCAGCAGGATTTCTAGCGGATGGGCCTACAATGAGCAGTTCTTC. Translation: CASRISSGWAYNEQFF. V is TRBV7-8 and J is TRBJ2-1, with TRBD2 identical over 7 bases. The CDR3 runs 16 residues. Germline trimming cut 6 bases from V and 2 bases from J; bases unmatched to any gene: 10. Per germline, CDR1 SGHVS and CDR2 FQNEAQ.

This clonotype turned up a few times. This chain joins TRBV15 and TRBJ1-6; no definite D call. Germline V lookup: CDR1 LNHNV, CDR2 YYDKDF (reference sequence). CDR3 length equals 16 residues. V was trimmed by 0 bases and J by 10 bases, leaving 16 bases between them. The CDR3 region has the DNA TGTGCCACCAGCAGAGATGCGGCAGGTAGTGGGTCACCCCTCCACTTT. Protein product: CATSRDAAGSGSPLHF.

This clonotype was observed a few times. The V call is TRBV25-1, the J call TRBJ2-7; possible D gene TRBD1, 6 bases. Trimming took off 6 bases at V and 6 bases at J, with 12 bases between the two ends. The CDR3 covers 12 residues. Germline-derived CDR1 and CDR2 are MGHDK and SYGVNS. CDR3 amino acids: CASRQGLSEQYF. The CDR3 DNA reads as TGTGCCAGCAGACAGGGTTTGTCCGAGCAGTACTTC.

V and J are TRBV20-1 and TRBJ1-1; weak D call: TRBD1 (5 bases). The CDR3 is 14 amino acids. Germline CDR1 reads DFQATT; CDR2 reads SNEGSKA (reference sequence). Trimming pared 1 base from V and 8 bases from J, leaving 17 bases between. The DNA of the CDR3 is TGCAGTGCTAGAGCTCCCTGGGAGGGACCCGAAGCTTTCTTT. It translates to CSARAPWEGPEAFF.

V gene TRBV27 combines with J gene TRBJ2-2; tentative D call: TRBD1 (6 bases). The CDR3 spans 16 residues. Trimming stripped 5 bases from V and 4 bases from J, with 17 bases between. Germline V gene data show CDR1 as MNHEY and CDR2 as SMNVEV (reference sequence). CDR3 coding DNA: TGTGCCAGCAGTGCCCCAGGGGTGGTGGCCACCGGGGAGCTGTTTTTT. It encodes CASSAPGVVATGELFF.

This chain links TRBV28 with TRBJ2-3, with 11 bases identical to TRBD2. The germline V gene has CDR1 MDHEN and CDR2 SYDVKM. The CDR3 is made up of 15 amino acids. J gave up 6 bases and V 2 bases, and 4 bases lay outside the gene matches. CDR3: CASSLIAGGSDTQYF. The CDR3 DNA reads TGTGCCAGCAGTTTAATAGCGGGGGGGTCTGATACGCAGTATTTT.

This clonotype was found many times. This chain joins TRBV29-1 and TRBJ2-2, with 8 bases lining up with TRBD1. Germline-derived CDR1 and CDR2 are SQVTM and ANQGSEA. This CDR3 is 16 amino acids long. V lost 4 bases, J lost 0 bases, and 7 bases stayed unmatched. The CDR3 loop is CSVVQGANANTGELFF. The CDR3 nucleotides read TGCAGCGTTGTTCAGGGGGCGAACGCGAACACCGGGGAGCTGTTTTTT.

This CDR3 is CASSDRYQETQYF. The CDR3 DNA follows: TGTGCCAGCAGTGACAGGTACCAAGAGACCCAGTACTTC. V is TRBV28 and J is TRBJ2-5, with a weak D call TRBD1 (6 bases). CDR3 length equals 13 residues. V shed 5 bases and J shed 0 bases, with 7 bases lying between them. Germline lookup yields CDR1 MDHEN and CDR2 SYDVKM.

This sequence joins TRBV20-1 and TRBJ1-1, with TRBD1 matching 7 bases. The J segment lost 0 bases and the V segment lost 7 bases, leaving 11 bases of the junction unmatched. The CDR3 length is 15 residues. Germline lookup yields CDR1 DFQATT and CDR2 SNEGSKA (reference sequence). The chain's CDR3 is CSVRDSRSMNTEAFF. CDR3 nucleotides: TGCAGTGTTCGGGACAGTCGTTCCATGAACACTGAAGCTTTCTTT.

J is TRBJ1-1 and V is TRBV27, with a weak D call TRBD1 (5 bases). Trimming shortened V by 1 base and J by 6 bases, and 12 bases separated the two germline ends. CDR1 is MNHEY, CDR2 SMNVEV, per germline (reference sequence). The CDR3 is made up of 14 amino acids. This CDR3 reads CASSLWRDSAEAFF. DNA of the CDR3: TGTGCCAGCAGTTTATGGCGGGACTCCGCTGAAGCTTTCTTT.

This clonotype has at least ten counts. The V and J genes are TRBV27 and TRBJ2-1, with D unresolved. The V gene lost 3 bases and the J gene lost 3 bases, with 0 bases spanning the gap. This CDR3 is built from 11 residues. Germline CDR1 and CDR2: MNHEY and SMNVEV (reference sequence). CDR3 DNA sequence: TGTGCCAGCAGTTTCTACAATGAGCAGTTCTTC. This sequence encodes CASSFYNEQFF.

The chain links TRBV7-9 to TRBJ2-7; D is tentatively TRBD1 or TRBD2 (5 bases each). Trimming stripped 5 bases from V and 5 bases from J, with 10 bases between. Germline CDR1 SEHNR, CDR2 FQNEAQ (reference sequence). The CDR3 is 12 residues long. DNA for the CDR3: TGTGCCAGCAGCCGCCTGGGGGACGAGCAGTACTTC. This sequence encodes CASSRLGDEQYF.

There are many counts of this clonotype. CDR3 DNA sequence: TGCGCCAGCAGCCAAGAATGGAGCGGGGGGATCACAGATACGCAGTATTTT. Amino acids: CASSQEWSGGITDTQYF. The genes are TRBV4-3 and TRBJ2-3, with 9 positions matching TRBD2. CDR3 length equals 17 residues. Germline V gene sequence: CDR1 LGHNA, CDR2 YSLEER. Trimming at V came to 0 bases and at J to 2 bases, leaving 6 bases not matched to a gene.

Here the CDR3 reads CASSPGGEKLFF. CDR3 in DNA: TGTGCCAGCTCACCGGGCGGGGAAAAACTGTTTTTT. The rearrangement uses TRBV18 and TRBJ1-4; D gene ambiguous. The V end was cut by 3 bases, the J end by 8 bases, with 7 bases between. Germline CDR1 and CDR2: KGHSH and LQKENI. There are 12 residues in the CDR3.

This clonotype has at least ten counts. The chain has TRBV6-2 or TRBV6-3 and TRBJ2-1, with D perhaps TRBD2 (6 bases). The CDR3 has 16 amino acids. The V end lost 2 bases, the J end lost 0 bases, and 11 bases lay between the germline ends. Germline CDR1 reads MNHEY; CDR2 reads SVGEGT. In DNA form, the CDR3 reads TGTGCCAGCAGTTACCAGCAGCGGGCCTCCTACAATGAGCAGTTCTTC. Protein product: CASSYQQRASYNEQFF.

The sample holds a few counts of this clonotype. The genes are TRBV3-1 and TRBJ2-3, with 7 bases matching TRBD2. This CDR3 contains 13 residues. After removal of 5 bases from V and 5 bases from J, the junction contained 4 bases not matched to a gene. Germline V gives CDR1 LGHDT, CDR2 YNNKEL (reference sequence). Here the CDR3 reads CASSGGGIDTQYF. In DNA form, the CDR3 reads TGTGCCAGCAGCGGGGGGGGAATAGATACGCAGTATTTT.

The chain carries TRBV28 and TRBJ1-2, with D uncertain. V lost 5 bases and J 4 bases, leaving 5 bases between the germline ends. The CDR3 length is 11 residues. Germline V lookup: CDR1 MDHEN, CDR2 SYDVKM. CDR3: CASSDTYGYTF. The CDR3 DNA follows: TGTGCCAGCAGTGACACCTATGGCTACACCTTC.

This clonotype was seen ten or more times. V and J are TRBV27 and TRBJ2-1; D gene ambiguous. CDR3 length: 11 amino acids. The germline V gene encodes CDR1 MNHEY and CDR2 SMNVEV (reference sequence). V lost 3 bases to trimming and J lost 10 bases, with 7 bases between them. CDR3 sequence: CASSFSGEQFF. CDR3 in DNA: TGTGCCAGCAGTTTCTCAGGAGAGCAGTTCTTC.

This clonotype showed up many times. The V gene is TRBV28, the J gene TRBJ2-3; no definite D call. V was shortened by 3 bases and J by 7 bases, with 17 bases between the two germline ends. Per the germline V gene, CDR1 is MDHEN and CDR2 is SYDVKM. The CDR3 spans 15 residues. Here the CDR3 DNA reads TGTGCCAGCAGTTTCGACTCACCGTCCCCTCATACGCAGTATTTT. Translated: CASSFDSPSPHTQYF.

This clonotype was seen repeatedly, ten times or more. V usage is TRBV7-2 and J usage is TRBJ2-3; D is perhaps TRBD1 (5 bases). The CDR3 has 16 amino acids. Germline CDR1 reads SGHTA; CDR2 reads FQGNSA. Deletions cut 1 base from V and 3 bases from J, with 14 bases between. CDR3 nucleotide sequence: TGTGCCAGCAGCTTAGGGTTTTTGGGGCCGACAGATACGCAGTATTTT. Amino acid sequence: CASSLGFLGPTDTQYF.

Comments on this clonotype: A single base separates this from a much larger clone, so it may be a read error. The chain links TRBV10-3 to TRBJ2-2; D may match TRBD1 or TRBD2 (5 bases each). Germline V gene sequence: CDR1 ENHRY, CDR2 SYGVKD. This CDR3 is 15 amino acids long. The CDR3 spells CGIRTGTLNTGELFF. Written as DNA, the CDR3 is TGTGGCATCAGAACCGGGACGTTGAACACCGGGGAGCTGTTTTTT.

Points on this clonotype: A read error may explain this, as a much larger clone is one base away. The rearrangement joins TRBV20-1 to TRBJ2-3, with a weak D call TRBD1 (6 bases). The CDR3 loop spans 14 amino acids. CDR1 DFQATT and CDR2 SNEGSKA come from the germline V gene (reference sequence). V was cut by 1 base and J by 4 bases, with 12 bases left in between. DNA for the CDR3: TGCAGTGCTAGAGTGGACAGCATCTCAGATACGCAGTATTTT. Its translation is CSARVDSISDTQYF.